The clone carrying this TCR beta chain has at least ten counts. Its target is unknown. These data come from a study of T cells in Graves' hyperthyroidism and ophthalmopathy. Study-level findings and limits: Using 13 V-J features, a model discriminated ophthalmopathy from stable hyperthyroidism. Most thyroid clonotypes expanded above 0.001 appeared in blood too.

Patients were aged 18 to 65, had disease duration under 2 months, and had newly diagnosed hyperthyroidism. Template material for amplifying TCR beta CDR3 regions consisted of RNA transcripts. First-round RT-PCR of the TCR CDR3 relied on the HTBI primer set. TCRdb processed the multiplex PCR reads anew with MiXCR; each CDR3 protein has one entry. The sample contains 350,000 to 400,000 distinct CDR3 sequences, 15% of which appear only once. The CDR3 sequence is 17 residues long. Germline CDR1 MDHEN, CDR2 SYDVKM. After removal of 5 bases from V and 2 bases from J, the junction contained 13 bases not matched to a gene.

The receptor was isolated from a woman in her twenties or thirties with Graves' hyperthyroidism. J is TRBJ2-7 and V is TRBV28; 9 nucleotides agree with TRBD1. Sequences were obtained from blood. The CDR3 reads CASSSMPGTGIAYEQYF. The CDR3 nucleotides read TGTGCCAGCAGTAGCATGCCCGGGACAGGGATCGCCTACGAGCAGTACTTC.